Below, 23 T cell receptor beta chains from the same sample are listed, as sequenced in a study of T cell repertoires in cytomegalovirus infection. TCRdb redid the calling of the reads with MiXCR, one entry per CDR3 protein. The sample records some 450,000 distinct CDR3 sequences, under 40% being singletons. Sequencing was carried out using PBMCs. These receptors all come from a human donor in good health (CMV status not recorded). Some clones in this sample may be carry-over from other donors' samples.

This clonotype came up a few times. V gene TRBV6-6 combines with J gene TRBJ1-4; 10 bases agree with TRBD1. CDR1 is MNHNY, CDR2 SVGAGI, per germline (reference sequence). The V gene end was trimmed by 6 bases and the J gene end by 8 bases; junction bases not matched to a gene: 6. This CDR3 is 14 amino acids long. The CDR3 bases are TGTGCCAGCAGCCGACAGGGGGCAGGCGAAAAACTGTTTTTT. Its translation: CASSRQGAGEKLFF.

V is TRBV10-2 and J is TRBJ1-4; TRBD1 matches at 9 bases. This CDR3 is 15 amino acids long. V shed 3 bases, J shed 7 bases, and the junction held 6 bases outside the gene matches. The germline V gene encodes CDR1 WSHSY and CDR2 SAAADI. Here the CDR3 reads CASSDVTGGGEKLFF. CDR3 bases: TGCGCCAGCAGTGACGTGACAGGGGGAGGTGAAAAACTGTTTTTT.

This clonotype appeared a few times. The rearrangement uses TRBV2 and TRBJ2-2; 11 bases align to TRBD2. The germline V gene has CDR1 SNHLY and CDR2 FYNNEI. J gave up 1 base and V 6 bases, and 4 bases lay outside the gene matches. The CDR3 is 16 residues long. CDR3 in DNA: TGTGCCAGCAGGAGGGGACTAGCGGTGAACACCGGGGAGCTGTTTTTT. It encodes CASRRGLAVNTGELFF.

This clonotype was counted many times. The chain recombines TRBV7-2 with TRBJ2-2; D not resolved. Germline values: CDR1 SGHTA, CDR2 FQGNSA. Trimming stripped 3 bases from V and 3 bases from J, with 8 bases between. The CDR3 has 14 amino acids. CDR3 in DNA: TGTGCCAGCAGCTTCTCACCGGACACCGGGGAGCTGTTTTTT. Translating it yields CASSFSPDTGELFF.

This clonotype occurred a few times. The J gene is TRBJ2-1, the V gene TRBV12-3 or TRBV12-4; TRBD1 agrees at 10 bases. The CDR3 extends over 16 amino acids. Trimming cost V 8 bases and J 6 bases; bases outside gene matches: 13. The CDR3 DNA follows: TGTGCCAGCTCCGGATTCCGGGACAGGGGTCTCAATGAGCAGTTCTTC. Its translation: CASSGFRDRGLNEQFF.

This clonotype was counted many times. The chain carries TRBV7-2 and TRBJ1-2; the match to TRBD1 covers 7 bases. Per germline, CDR1 SGHTA and CDR2 FQGNSA. The V and J ends lost 5 bases and 8 bases, in that order; junction bases with no gene match: 5. The CDR3 extends over 12 amino acids. The CDR3 spells CASSVHRGGYTF. The CDR3 bases are TGTGCCAGCAGCGTCCACAGGGGCGGCTACACCTTC. Complete variable domain (other parts from reference TRBV7-2 and TRBJ1-2): GAGVSQSPSNKVTEKGKDVELRCDPISGHTALYWYRQSLGQGLEFLIYFQGNSAPDKSGLPSDRFSAERTGGSVSTLTIQRTQQEDSAVYLCASSVHRGGYTFGSGTRLTVV.

This chain joins TRBV19 and TRBJ1-1; possible D gene TRBD1, 5 bases. CDR1 LNHDA and CDR2 SQIVND come from the germline V gene (reference sequence). Trimming cost V 5 bases and J 4 bases, with 14 bases left between them. The CDR3 extends over 14 amino acids. The CDR3 coding sequence is TGTGCCAGTAGTGCCGGACACGGACGCACTGAAGCTTTCTTT. Protein product: CASSAGHGRTEAFF.

This rearrangement joins TRBV20-1 to TRBJ2-2; D unresolved. The CDR3 contains 13 residues. Germline CDR1 is DFQATT and CDR2 is SNEGSKA (reference sequence). V lost 3 bases, J lost 3 bases, and 8 bases lay in between. The CDR3 nucleotides are TGCAGTGCTAGCCAACTCGACACCGGGGAGCTGTTTTTT. Translation: CSASQLDTGELFF.

This clonotype is classed as medium-sized. The rearrangement joins TRBV6-1 to TRBJ1-1; TRBD1 is a possible D gene (6 bases). Germline V lookup: CDR1 MNHNS, CDR2 SASEGT. CDR3 length: 13 residues. Trimming shortened V by 7 bases and J by 8 bases, and 17 bases separated the two germline ends. CDR3 amino acids: CASKPLQGTEAFF. Here the CDR3 DNA reads TGTGCCAGCAAACCGTTACAGGGCACCGAAGCTTTCTTT.

The J gene is TRBJ2-1, the V gene TRBV7-8; 15 nucleotides agree with TRBD2. V trimming: 4 bases; J trimming: 1 base; junction bases outside the gene matches: 5. Germline CDR1 and CDR2: SGHVS and FQNEAQ. The CDR3 spans 18 residues. DNA of the CDR3: TGTGCCAGCAGCTCGGGACTAGCGGGGGGTGGGTCCTACAATGAGCAGTTCTTC. It yields the protein CASSSGLAGGGSYNEQFF. The whole variable domain, filled in from reference TRBV7-8 and TRBJ2-1, reads GAGVSQSPRYKVAKRGQDVALRCDPISGHVSLFWYQQALGQGPEFLTYFQNEAQLDKSGLPSDRFFAERPEGSVSTLKIQRTQQEDSAVYLCASSSGLAGGGSYNEQFFGPGTRLTVL.

The J gene is TRBJ1-5, the V gene TRBV2, with 8 bases aligning to TRBD1. V dropped 7 bases and J dropped 3; count of bases not matched to a gene: 2. In germline, CDR1 is SNHLY, CDR2 FYNNEI. The CDR3 is 13 amino acids. CDR3 sequence reads: CASKGQDNQPQHF. DNA for the CDR3: TGTGCCAGCAAGGGACAGGACAATCAGCCCCAGCATTTT.

Of note for this clonotype: Since a much larger clone is just one base distant, this may be a read error. The rearrangement links TRBV7-2 to TRBJ2-3; tentatively, D is TRBD2 (5 bases). Germline CDR1 reads SGHTA; CDR2 reads FQGNSA. This CDR3 has 12 amino acids. The CDR3 bases are TGTGCCAGCAGCGTAGCGTCAGATACGCAGTATTTT. Its protein is CASSVASDTQYF.

This clonotype was picked up many times. The chain joins TRBV28 to TRBJ2-6; D gene ambiguous. The CDR3 totals 13 residues. The germline V gene has CDR1 MDHEN and CDR2 SYDVKM. Trimming removed 7 bases from V and 2 bases from J, with 6 bases in between. The CDR3 sequence is CASTPAGANVLTF. The DNA of the CDR3 is TGTGCCAGCACCCCCGCTGGGGCCAACGTCCTGACTTTC.

Many counts were recorded for this clonotype. The rearrangement links TRBV7-2 to TRBJ2-2; maybe TRBD1 (5 bases). Germline lookup yields CDR1 SGHTA and CDR2 FQGNSA. CDR3 size: 16 residues. The V gene lost 1 base and the J gene lost 1 base, with 10 bases spanning the gap. The CDR3 sequence: CASSLVPGLNTGELFF. Here the CDR3 DNA reads TGTGCCAGCAGCTTAGTTCCAGGGCTGAACACCGGGGAGCTGTTTTTT.

This sequence joins TRBV7-9 and TRBJ2-5; 14 bases map to TRBD2. V gave up 6 bases and J gave up 2 bases; unmatched junction bases: 5. CDR3 length equals 16 residues. Germline values: CDR1 SEHNR, CDR2 FQNEAQ (reference sequence). The CDR3 is CASRAGLAGVQETQYF. The CDR3 nucleotides read TGTGCCAGCAGGGCGGGACTAGCGGGGGTTCAAGAGACCCAGTACTTC. The full variable domain, completed using reference TRBV7-9 and TRBJ2-5, is DTGVSQNPRHKITKRGQNVTFRCDPISEHNRLYWYRQTLGQGPEFLTYFQNEAQLEKSRLLSDRFSAERPKGSFSTLEIQRTEQGDSAMYLCASRAGLAGVQETQYFGPGTRLLVL.

CDR3 sequence (DNA): TGTGCCAGCAAACAGTTGAACACTGAAGCTTTCTTT. This gives the protein CASKQLNTEAFF. The chain couples TRBV7-8 to TRBJ1-1, with D unclear. This CDR3 is 12 amino acids long. Germline lookup yields CDR1 SGHVS and CDR2 FQNEAQ. Deletions cut 7 bases from V and 0 bases from J, with 6 bases between.

This clonotype was seen only a few times. The CDR3 loop reads CASSQDDRKNTEAFF. CDR3 sequence (DNA): TGCGCCAGCAGCCAAGACGACAGGAAGAACACTGAAGCTTTCTTT. This chain uses TRBV4-1 with TRBJ1-1, with D possibly TRBD1 on 6 matching bases. The CDR3 contains 15 residues. Germline V lookup: CDR1 MGHRA, CDR2 YSYEKL. The ends were cut back, 0 bases at V and 1 base at J, with 9 bases in the middle.

J is TRBJ2-1 and V is TRBV7-2; D remains ambiguous. The CDR3 consists of 12 residues. CDR1 is SGHTA and CDR2 is FQGNSA in the germline V gene. V lost 4 bases and J lost 9, with 10 bases in between. CDR3 residues: CASSSSRFEQFF. CDR3 sequence (DNA): TGTGCCAGCAGCTCTAGTCGGTTTGAGCAGTTCTTC.

V gene TRBV28 combines with J gene TRBJ1-1, with D possibly being TRBD1 (6 bases). With 7 bases removed from V and 4 bases from J, the gap between germline ends came to 19 bases. Germline CDR1 reads MDHEN; CDR2 reads SYDVKM. This CDR3 is built from 15 residues. CDR3 loop: CASTSEGGRRTEAFF. The CDR3 nucleotides are TGTGCCAGCACCTCAGAAGGGGGGCGGCGCACTGAAGCTTTCTTT.

To note about this clonotype: A much larger clone is a single base away; this may be a read error. No conserved phenylalanine or tryptophan is present at the end of the CDR3, so a read error is the likely explanation. This chain connects TRBV7-9 to TRBJ2-1; D might be TRBD1 (6 bases). V was trimmed by 3 bases and J by 4 bases, leaving 10 bases between them. Germline CDR1 is SEHNR and CDR2 is FQNEAQ (reference sequence). The CDR3 has 14 amino acids. The CDR3 DNA is TGTGCCAGCAGCTTTGCAGGGGATTACAATGAGCAGTTCTTA. This gives the protein CASSFAGDYNEQFL.

The chain recombines TRBV6-1 with TRBJ1-2; 11 bases map to TRBD1. Unmatched junction bases numbered 8, after V lost 7 bases and J lost 7 bases. The CDR3 runs to 14 residues. The germline V gene has CDR1 MNHNS and CDR2 SASEGT. The CDR3 here is CASISTGTGGGYTF. The CDR3 DNA follows: TGTGCCAGCATCTCGACCGGGACAGGGGGTGGCTACACCTTC.

As for this clonotype: A much larger clone lies one base from this, so it may be a read error. The chain links TRBV28 to TRBJ2-3; 7 nucleotides agree with TRBD1. The CDR3 loop spans 15 amino acids. CDR1 is MDHEN and CDR2 is SYDVKM in the germline V gene. The CDR3 nucleotides read TGTGACAGCAGTTTAGTAGGGGGCGCGTCAGATACGCAGTATTTT. Translating gives CDSSLVGGASDTQYF.

The CDR3 loop is CSVPRQGAGEQYF. CDR3 nucleotide sequence: TGCAGCGTCCCTAGGCAGGGGGCGGGGGAGCAGTACTTC. This sequence joins TRBV29-1 and TRBJ2-7, with 8 bases matching TRBD1. V lost 6 bases to trimming and J lost 7 bases; unmatched junction nucleotides: 11. CDR1 and CDR2 from the germline V gene are SQVTM and ANQGSEA. The CDR3 is made up of 13 amino acids.